A single sample is the source of the 8 T cell receptor beta chains below, sequenced in a study of T cell responses to AZD1222 COVID-19 vaccine. Data came from immunoSEQ multiplex PCR; TCRdb stores just in-frame clones and leaves some out. The sample holds tens of thousands of clones; 70% to 90% are singletons and the top ten take more than 5%. The sequenced sample was peripheral blood, obtained on day 0 of AZD1222 vaccination. These receptors were collected from an adult in good health.

This rearrangement joins TRBV5-6 to TRBJ2-1, with D perhaps assigned TRBD1 or TRBD2 (5 bases each). V lost 6 bases and J lost 2, with 12 bases in between. The CDR3 totals 14 residues. Germline assignment: CDR1 SGHDT and CDR2 YYEEEE. The chain's CDR3 is CASTRWGTYNEQFF. CDR3 DNA: TGTGCCAGCACCAGGTGGGGGACCTACAATGAGCAGTTCTTC.

This sequence joins TRBV10-2 and TRBJ1-1; D possibly corresponds to TRBD1 (5 bases). The germline gives CDR1 WSHSY, CDR2 SAAADI. The CDR3 covers 14 residues. Deletions cut 6 bases from V and 0 bases from J, with 11 bases between. Here the CDR3 DNA reads TGCGCCAGCAGAGACCCGGGACTGAACACTGAAGCTTTCTTT. Translated: CASRDPGLNTEAFF.

V is TRBV11-2 and J is TRBJ2-2; no firm D call. Trimming took 2 bases from V and 2 from J, leaving 9 bases between them. Germline V CDR1 and CDR2: SGHAT, FQNNGV. CDR3 length: 15 amino acids. Here the CDR3 DNA reads TGTGCCAGCAGCTTAAGGGTCCGAAACACCGGGGAGCTGTTTTTT. Protein: CASSLRVRNTGELFF.

The rearrangement joins TRBV28 to TRBJ1-1, with D maybe TRBD1 (5 bases). CDR3 length: 15 residues. V lost 5 bases to trimming and J lost 4 bases, with 17 bases between them. CDR1 and CDR2 from the germline V gene are MDHEN and SYDVKM. CDR3 bases: TGTGCCAGCAGTGCTACTGGGGGTGGGATCACTGAAGCTTTCTTT. Amino acids: CASSATGGGITEAFF.

The J gene is TRBJ1-2, the V gene TRBV12-3 or TRBV12-4; D call uncertain. The CDR3 is 13 residues long. V lost 3 bases, J lost 6 bases, and 11 bases lay in between. As DNA, the CDR3 is TGTGCCAGCAGTTTTACCCGATCGAATGGCTACACCTTC. The encoded protein is CASSFTRSNGYTF.

The chain is built from TRBV6-4 and TRBJ1-1, with a possible D match to TRBD1 (5 bases). CDR1 is MRHNA, CDR2 SNTAGT, per germline. The CDR3 totals 16 residues. The V end was cut by 6 bases, the J end by 4 bases, with 21 bases between. CDR3 coding DNA: TGTGCCAGCAGAGGGCTTGGGAAGGGCAGGGCCACTGAAGCTTTCTTT. This sequence encodes CASRGLGKGRATEAFF.

V and J are TRBV19 and TRBJ1-5; D is unclear. The CDR3 loop spans 14 amino acids. The V and J ends lost 4 bases and 5 bases respectively, with 12 bases between them. Germline CDR1 is LNHDA and CDR2 is SQIVND (reference sequence). In DNA, the CDR3 is TGTGCCAGTAGTACCGGCCGCGGGTATCAGCCCCAGCATTTT. As protein: CASSTGRGYQPQHF.

The chain uses TRBV5-1 and TRBJ1-1; D is possibly TRBD1 (6 bases). V shed 1 base and J shed 3 bases, with 10 bases lying between them. CDR1 and CDR2 from the germline V gene are SGHRS and YFSETQ. The CDR3 is 14 residues long. The CDR3 here is CASSLYSGDTEAFF. In DNA, the CDR3 is TGCGCCAGCAGCTTGTATTCAGGGGACACTGAAGCTTTCTTT. The variable domain in full, completed from reference TRBV5-1 and TRBJ1-1, reads KAGVTQTPRYLIKTRGQQVTLSCSPISGHRSVSWYQQTPGQGLQFLFEYFSETQRNKGNFPGRFSGRQFSNSRSEMNVSTLELGDSALYLCASSLYSGDTEAFFGQGTRLTVV.